This T cell receptor beta chain originates from a study of cytomegalovirus exposure and HLA in healthy donors. Study-wide background: Unique TCRs numbering 75 million to 95 million, obtained from HLA-typed donors, made up an early data release.

Study outcomes and limitations: The classifier, whose performance was assessed in both the original and validation cohorts, reportedly diagnosed cytomegalovirus status with high specificity and sensitivity.

Notes on this clone: Its target is not known.

13 Jbeta primers and 60 Vbeta primers were used for the PCR. Method: immunoSEQ multiplex PCR; TCRdb's copy keeps in-frame clones and lacks some. This sample's clone table lists about 140,000 clones. Trimming stripped 2 bases from V and 13 bases from J, with 15 bases between. This CDR3 is 12 amino acids long. The germline gives CDR1 GTSNPN, CDR2 SVGIG (reference sequence). J is TRBJ2-1 and V is TRBV30; D is unresolved. Specimen: PBMCs. The receptor was isolated from a woman under 30 in good health and CMV-seronegative. DNA of the CDR3: TGTGCCTGGAGTCCCCTCGGGTCTGAACAGTTCTTC. Translating it yields CAWSPLGSEQFF.